A selection of T cell receptor beta chains follows, all from one sample in a study of shared clonotypes between healthy human individuals. Sequencing used immunoSEQ multiplex PCR; TCRdb keeps in-frame clones, though not all of them. The sample gives over 2 million clones, about 95% of which show up once; 0.9% to 1.3% is in the top ten. The specimen sequenced was naive CD8+ T cells sorted from blood. The receptors shown here come from a young man in good health. CDR3s leave out the opening cysteine and the closing phenylalanine or tryptophan. Expanded clones are given a class, and other clones once, few, many or no size at all.

>TRBJ2-1|once|TRBV9
ASSLAGGPYNEQF
>TRBJ1-1|-|TRBV30
AWGNTEAF
>TRBJ2-2|-|TRBV28
ASSSRTVLSYGELF
>TRBJ2-5|-|TRBV28
ASSSVFRETQY
>TRBJ1-4|-|TRBV27
ASSFGGGWEKLF
>TRBJ2-2|-|TRBV13
ASSPDTGELF
>TRBJ2-3|-|TRBV19
ASSTRTSTSTDTQY
>TRBJ1-6|-|TRBV7-9
ASSLDYSPLH
>TRBJ2-3|-|TRBV18
ASSPPAGGTDTQY
>TRBJ2-2|once|TRBV6-5
ASSYAGTGELF
>TRBJ1-5|-|TRBV28
ASSLSGTRNQPQH
>TRBJ2-3|-|TRBV7-6
ASSLATWSGTSTDTQY
>TRBJ2-1|-|TRBV29-1
SVHWPITNEQF
>TRBJ2-2|-|TRBV9
ASSAGAGELF
>TRBJ1-1|-|TRBV4-1
ASSHISGQLNTEAF
>TRBJ2-3|-|TRBV6-5
ASSYGQGTDTQY